This TCR beta chain came from a study of blood T cell repertoires in COVID-19. As for the study in general: Acute-phase and convalescent COVID-19 samples originated in the United States, Italy and Spain. PBMCs, B-cell-depleted T cells, or T cells were the source of the cDNA or gDNA that made up the material.

Germline CDR1 and CDR2: LNHDA and SQIVND (reference sequence). The CDR3 is 15 amino acids. Trimming cost V 5 bases and J 9 bases; bases outside gene matches: 9. Methods used by the authors: Estimation of nucleated cell counts relied on the amplification of reference gene primers. Libraries were prepared by immunoSEQ multiplex PCR; TCRdb keeps only in-frame clonotypes and omits some of them. The V and J calls and clone size come from that table; D and trimming were worked out from the DNA. The sample gives roughly 200,000 clones, roughly four fifths of which show up once; about 4.2% is in the top ten.

The rearrangement links TRBV19 to TRBJ1-6, with 8 bases fitting TRBD1. Specimen: peripheral blood. This clonotype was obtained from a man between 45 and 60 years old with active or convalescent COVID-19. DNA of the CDR3: TGTGCCAGTAGTTCGGGTCCAGGGGGCCTTTCACCCCTCCACTTT. Translation gives CASSSGPGGLSPLHF.